The 16 T cell receptor beta chains below were found in one sample sequenced in a study of blood T cell repertoires in COVID-19. Assay used: immunoSEQ multiplex PCR; TCRdb lists only in-frame clones, some missing. The data hold just over 250,000 clones, with around 90% observed a single time. The sample consisted of peripheral blood. These receptors were collected from a man aged 55 to 69 who had recovered from COVID-19.

The rearrangement links TRBV5-6 to TRBJ1-1; D unresolved. The CDR3 has 14 amino acids. The germline V gene encodes CDR1 SGHDT and CDR2 YYEEEE. V was trimmed by 4 bases and J by 1 base, leaving 11 bases between them. The CDR3 coding sequence is TGTGCCAGCAGCCTGGGCGAGTGGAACACTGAAGCTTTCTTT. Residues: CASSLGEWNTEAFF.

This sequence joins TRBV12-3 or TRBV12-4 and TRBJ2-1; D unclear. This CDR3 has 13 residues. With 6 bases removed from V and 4 bases from J, the gap between germline ends came to 10 bases. As DNA, the CDR3 is TGTGCCAGCAGCCTGGCTAGTTACAATGAGCAGTTCTTC. It translates to CASSLASYNEQFF.

The chain employs TRBV12-3 or TRBV12-4 and TRBJ2-1, with D tentatively TRBD2 (5 bases). Deletions cut 10 bases from V and 3 bases from J, with 13 bases between. The CDR3 consists of 13 residues. The CDR3 bases are TGTGCCACCAACGACTACTTCTACAATGAGCAGTTCTTC. Protein product: CATNDYFYNEQFF.

The chain carries TRBV25-1 and TRBJ1-2; no firm D call. The germline CDR1 and CDR2 sequences are MGHDK and SYGVNS. V was clipped by 7 bases and J by 4 bases, with 19 bases between them. This CDR3 is built from 15 residues. The CDR3 region is CASTGLSTASYGYTF. CDR3 DNA sequence: TGTGCCAGCACCGGGTTGAGCACCGCAAGCTATGGCTACACCTTC.

Written as DNA, the CDR3 is TGTGCCAGTAGTATGACTAGTCACAATGAGCAGTTCTTC. Amino acid sequence: CASSMTSHNEQFF. The chain combines TRBV19 with TRBJ2-1, with a possible D match to TRBD2 (6 bases). This CDR3 is built from 13 residues. Trimming shortened V by 3 bases and J by 5 bases, and 8 bases separated the two germline ends. Germline V gene lookup returns CDR1 LNHDA and CDR2 SQIVND (reference sequence).

The chain couples TRBV21-1 to TRBJ1-2; the D segment call TRBD1 is taken from the table without a DNA check. TRBV21-1 corresponds to a pseudogene. CDR3 length: 16 residues. The DNA for the CDR3 is TGTGCCAGCAGCAAAGCTCAGGGGACAGGGGTCTATGGCTACACCTTC. Amino acid sequence: CASSKAQGTGVYGYTF.

In nucleotides, the CDR3 is TGTGCCAGTAGTATTACCCGCGGCGAGCAGTACTTC. This codes for CASSITRGEQYF. The chain joins TRBV19 to TRBJ2-7; D not certain. The CDR3 length is 12 residues. Trimming removed 3 bases at V and 6 bases at J, with 9 bases between. The germline V gene has CDR1 LNHDA and CDR2 SQIVND (reference sequence).

V is TRBV27 and J is TRBJ1-3, with D possibly TRBD1 on 6 matching bases. The CDR3 extends over 15 amino acids. Trimming pared 3 bases from V and 2 bases from J, leaving 11 bases between. From germline, CDR1 is MNHEY and CDR2 SMNVEV (reference sequence). This CDR3 reads CASSFRGGAGNTIYF. In DNA, the CDR3 is TGTGCCAGCAGTTTTCGCGGGGGCGCTGGAAACACCATATATTTT.

The chain links TRBV10-2 to TRBJ2-1, with TRBD2 matching over 10 bases. Germline CDR1 reads WSHSY; CDR2 reads SAAADI. Trimming cost V 0 bases and J 13 bases; bases outside gene matches: 6. This CDR3 contains 14 residues. The CDR3 DNA follows: TGCGCCAGCAGTGAGTCTGGGCTAGCGGGGGCCCAGTTCTTC. Protein sequence: CASSESGLAGAQFF.

The gene calls are TRBV11-2 and TRBJ1-1; the D gene is possibly TRBD1 (6 bases). This CDR3 region has 13 residues. Germline CDR1 reads SGHAT; CDR2 reads FQNNGV. V was pared by 5 bases and J by 1 base, with 8 bases between. CDR3 sequence reads: CASSTQGNTEAFF. The DNA for the CDR3 is TGTGCCAGCAGCACACAGGGGAACACTGAAGCTTTCTTT.

The chain has TRBV9 and TRBJ1-3; D uncertain. The V gene's germline CDR1 is SGDLS and CDR2 YYNGEE. V lost 0 bases and J lost 0, with 7 bases in between. The CDR3 loop spans 15 amino acids. CDR3 sequence reads: CASSVAPFSGNTIYF. The CDR3 DNA is TGTGCCAGCAGCGTAGCCCCGTTCTCTGGAAACACCATATATTTT.

The CDR3 DNA is TGTGCCAGCAGCGCACGGACAGGGGGCGTCTACAATGAGCAGTTCTTC. It encodes CASSARTGGVYNEQFF. The gene calls are TRBV11-2 and TRBJ2-1, with 11 bases identical to TRBD1. The trim removed 5 bases at V and 3 bases at J, leaving 6 bases unmatched. Per the germline V gene, CDR1 is SGHAT and CDR2 is FQNNGV. The CDR3 loop spans 16 amino acids. Based on the CDR3 plus reference TRBV11-2 and TRBJ2-1, the full variable domain is EAGVAQSPRYKIIEKRQSVAFWCNPISGHATLYWYQQILGQGPKLLIQFQNNGVVDDSQLPKDRFSAERLKGVDSTLKIQPAKLEDSAVYLCASSARTGGVYNEQFFGPGTRLTVL.

The rearrangement joins TRBV5-6 to TRBJ1-2; 8 bases are shared with TRBD1. Germline lookup yields CDR1 SGHDT and CDR2 YYEEEE. The length of the CDR3 is 14 residues. With V trimmed by 0 bases and J by 3 bases, 1 base remained unmatched. CDR3 coding DNA: TGTGCCAGCAGCTTGGCAGGGGGCGACTATGGCTACACCTTC. Translation: CASSLAGGDYGYTF.

This chain connects TRBV10-1 to TRBJ2-6; 9 nucleotides align to TRBD1. The V gene's germline CDR1 is WNHNN and CDR2 SYGVQD (reference sequence). The CDR3 sequence is 19 residues long. Unmatched junction bases numbered 16, after V lost 6 bases and J lost 4 bases. The CDR3 region is CASSLPGQGGGAGANVLTF. CDR3 in DNA: TGCGCCAGCAGCCTCCCGGGACAGGGAGGTGGCGCAGGGGCCAACGTCCTGACTTTC.

This chain uses TRBV5-1 with TRBJ1-5; no firm D call. The germline V gene encodes CDR1 SGHRS and CDR2 YFSETQ. V was shortened by 0 bases and J by 0 bases, with 10 bases between the two germline ends. CDR3 length: 16 residues. CDR3 nucleotide sequence: TGCGCCAGCAGCTTGGTACCGGGAAATAGCAATCAGCCCCAGCATTTT. Its protein is CASSLVPGNSNQPQHF.

The chain couples TRBV18 to TRBJ1-3, with 9 positions matching TRBD1. V shed 5 bases and J 2 bases; nucleotides not matched to a gene: 4. The CDR3 spans 15 residues. Germline CDR1 KGHSH, CDR2 LQKENI. The CDR3 nucleotides are TGTGCCAGCTCAACCGGGACAGGGCCTGGAAACACCATATATTTT. The encoded protein is CASSTGTGPGNTIYF.